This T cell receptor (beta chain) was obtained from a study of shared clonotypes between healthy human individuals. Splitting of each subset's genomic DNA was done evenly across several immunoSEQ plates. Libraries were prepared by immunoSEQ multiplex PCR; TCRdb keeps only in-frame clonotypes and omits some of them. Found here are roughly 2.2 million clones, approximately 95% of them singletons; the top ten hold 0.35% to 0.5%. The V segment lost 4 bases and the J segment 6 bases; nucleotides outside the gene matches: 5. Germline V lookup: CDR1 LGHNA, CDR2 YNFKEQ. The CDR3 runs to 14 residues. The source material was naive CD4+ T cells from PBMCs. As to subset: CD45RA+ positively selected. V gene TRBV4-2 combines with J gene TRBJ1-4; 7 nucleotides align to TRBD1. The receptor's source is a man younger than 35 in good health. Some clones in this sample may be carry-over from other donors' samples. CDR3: CASSLQGTHEKLFF. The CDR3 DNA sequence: TGTGCCAGCAGCCTACAGGGGACCCATGAAAAACTGTTTTTT.